A selection of T cell receptor beta chains follows, all from one sample in a study of cytomegalovirus exposure and HLA in healthy donors. Sequencing used immunoSEQ multiplex PCR; TCRdb keeps in-frame clones, though not all of them. The data contain some 150,000 clones, around 80% of them singletons. Material for sequencing was PBMCs. The receptors come from a boy between 2 and 10 years old in good health and CMV-seronegative. Both conserved end residues are part of each CDR3. A D gene is named only where the DNA matches it firmly. Size tells how often a clone was seen (once, few, many) or the class of an expanded clone, and some rows leave it out.

j_gene,len,v_gene,d_gene,abundance,CDR3nt,CDR3aa
TRBJ2-7,16,TRBV9,.,.,TGTGCCAGCAGCGTAGCTACCATGTTCAGGGAAGGCGAGCAGTACTTC,CASSVATMFREGEQYF
TRBJ2-2,14,TRBV30,TRBD1,.,TGTGCCTGGGGGACAGGGACGGGCACCGGGGAGCTGTTTTTT,CAWGTGTGTGELFF
TRBJ2-2,14,TRBV9,.,.,TGTGCCAGCAGCGTTAAGGGGGTCACCGGGGAGCTGTTTTTT,CASSVKGVTGELFF
TRBJ1-1,20,TRBV4-3,.,.,TGCGCCAGCAGCCAAGGGTGGGTCGCAGAGAGATGGGAGATGAACACTGAAGCTTTCTTT,CASSQGWVAERWEMNTEAFF
TRBJ2-3,15,TRBV6-1,TRBD2,few,TGTGCCAGCAGAGGCAGCGGGGGTCTCACAGATACGCAGTATTTT,CASRGSGGLTDTQYF
TRBJ2-7,15,TRBV19,TRBD1,few,TGTGCCAGTAGTGGGCGGCACAGGGGGATCTACGAGCAGTACTTC,CASSGRHRGIYEQYF
TRBJ2-7,15,TRBV30,.,few,TGTGCCTGGAGACTGGACAGCTTTGGGTCCTACGAGCAGTACTTC,CAWRLDSFGSYEQYF
TRBJ2-1,12,TRBV5-6,.,once,TGTGCCAGCAGCTTTCTCCTCTATGAGCAGTTCTTC,CASSFLLYEQFF
TRBJ2-7,18,TRBV4-2,.,.,TGTGCCAGCAGCCAAGAACCCGGGACACCTACTAACTCCTACGAGCAGTACTTC,CASSQEPGTPTNSYEQYF
TRBJ1-6,14,TRBV5-1,.,.,TGCGCCAGCAGCGAACAGGGTAACGGTTCACCCCTCCACTTT,CASSEQGNGSPLHF
TRBJ2-5,13,TRBV15,TRBD1,.,TGTGCCACCAGCAGTGTACAGGGGGAGACCCAGTACTTC,CATSSVQGETQYF
TRBJ2-7,14,TRBV7-3,.,.,TGTGCCAGCAGCTTAGAAGGGGGTGTTTACGAGCAGTACTTC,CASSLEGGVYEQYF
TRBJ2-1,15,TRBV5-6,.,.,TGTGCCAGCAGCCGTGACAGGTGGATGAGCAATGAGCAGTTCTTC,CASSRDRWMSNEQFF
TRBJ2-7,16,TRBV7-2,TRBD2,.,TGTGCCAGCAGCTTAGAGGGGTCAGCGGGAGCCTACGAGCAGTACTTC,CASSLEGSAGAYEQYF
TRBJ2-3,16,TRBV7-6,.,.,TGTGCCAGCAGCTTAGTGTCGGGGGGCTTCGGAGATACGCAGTATTTT,CASSLVSGGFGDTQYF
TRBJ1-1,15,TRBV6-1,.,.,TGTGCCAGCAGTAAGGGAGACAGGCTAAACACTGAAGCTTTCTTT,CASSKGDRLNTEAFF
TRBJ2-3,17,TRBV29-1,TRBD2,.,TGCAGCGTTGTGGGGAGCTTCGCGGGAGGGCCCACAGATACGCAGTATTTT,CSVVGSFAGGPTDTQYF
TRBJ2-3,16,TRBV11-2,.,.,TGTGCCAGCAGCTCCCCCAAGTCAGGGGGCACAGATACGCAGTATTTT,CASSSPKSGGTDTQYF
TRBJ1-3,15,TRBV6-5,TRBD1,.,TGTGCCAGCAGTTACAGGGGGCGCCCTGGAAACACCATATATTTT,CASSYRGRPGNTIYF
TRBJ1-1,13,TRBV14,.,.,TGTGCCAGCAGCGATACAGGGTTTGGTGAAGCTTTCTTT,CASSDTGFGEAFF
TRBJ2-1,14,TRBV25-1,.,.,TGTGCCAGCAGGTTGGCAGGCTCCTACAATGAGCAGTTCTTC,CASRLAGSYNEQFF
TRBJ1-1,15,TRBV6-5,TRBD1,few,TGTGCCAGCAGTCGACGACGGACAGGGGGCACTGAAGCTTTCTTT,CASSRRRTGGTEAFF
TRBJ2-7,17,TRBV4-1,TRBD1,.,TGCGCCAGCAGCCAAAATGATTTTCGGGACAGCGGTTACGAGCAGTACTTC,CASSQNDFRDSGYEQYF
TRBJ1-2,15,TRBV28,TRBD1,.,TGTGCCAGCAGTTACATACAGGGGGCACGGTATGGCTACACCTTC,CASSYIQGARYGYTF
TRBJ2-5,18,TRBV4-2,TRBD2,.,TGTGCCAGCAGCCAAAAGACGGGACTAGCGGGGTACCAAGAGACCCAGTACTTC,CASSQKTGLAGYQETQYF
TRBJ2-4,16,TRBV6-6,TRBD2,.,TGTGCCAGCAGTTACGGCTTAGGCGGGAGTACAAACATTCAGTACTTC,CASSYGLGGSTNIQYF
TRBJ1-1,12,TRBV5-4,TRBD1,.,TGTGCCTGGGACAGGGAGAGTGTTGAAGCTTTCTTT,CAWDRESVEAFF
TRBJ2-7,13,TRBV15,TRBD1,.,TGTGCCACCAGGAGACAGGGGGCTTACGAGCAGTACTTC,CATRRQGAYEQYF
TRBJ2-3,16,TRBV4-3,TRBD2,.,TGCGCCAGCAGCCAAGGTGTTGCTAGCGGGTCGGATACGCAGTATTTT,CASSQGVASGSDTQYF
TRBJ2-7,14,TRBV7-8,TRBD2,.,TGTGCCAGCAGCTTTCGGGGGGACGCCTACGAGCAGTACTTC,CASSFRGDAYEQYF
TRBJ2-6,13,TRBV30,.,.,TGTGCCTGGTCGGGGGCTGGGGCCAACGTCCTGACTTTC,CAWSGAGANVLTF
TRBJ1-3,15,TRBV30,TRBD1,.,TGTGCCTGGAGCGAAGGGACAGCCGGTGGAAACACCATATATTTT,CAWSEGTAGGNTIYF
TRBJ2-3,17,TRBV19,.,.,TGTGCCAGTAGTATGGCGCGGGGGGACAGAGGCACAGATACGCAGTATTTT,CASSMARGDRGTDTQYF
TRBJ1-1,15,TRBV28,.,once,TGTGCCAGCAGTTCTATCCTAAAGACCAGGGTGGGAGCTTTCTTT,CASSSILKTRVGAFF
TRBJ2-3,13,TRBV5-1,.,.,TGCGCCAGCAGGATTCTAGCATCAGATACGCAGTATTTT,CASRILASDTQYF
TRBJ1-4,19,TRBV18,TRBD1,.,TGTGCCAGCTCACCAGAACGAGGGACAGCAGTCTTAAGTTGGGAAAAACTGTTTTTT,CASSPERGTAVLSWEKLFF
TRBJ1-1,14,TRBV9,TRBD1,.,TGTGCCAGCAGCGCGGACAGGGGCGGTGGTGAATCTTTCTTT,CASSADRGGGESFF
TRBJ1-1,16,TRBV18,.,.,TGTGCCAGCTCACTGGCGCCGACAGGAAAGAACACTGAAGCTTTCTTT,CASSLAPTGKNTEAFF
TRBJ2-1,15,TRBV15,.,.,TGTGCCACCAGCAGGGGCGCACCAACCTACAATGAGCAGTTCTTC,CATSRGAPTYNEQFF
TRBJ2-3,17,TRBV9,TRBD2,once,TGTGCCAGCAGCGGATCAGCGGGAGCCAGGGCCACAGATACGCAGTATTTT,CASSGSAGARATDTQYF
TRBJ2-1,18,TRBV12-5,TRBD2,.,TGTGCTAGTGGTTTGATACGTCGACTAGCGGGAGTCTTCGATGAGCAGTTCTTC,CASGLIRRLAGVFDEQFF
TRBJ2-3,17,TRBV7-9,TRBD1,.,TGTGCCAGCAGCTTAGCACGGACAGGGCTAATTACAGATACGCAGTATTTT,CASSLARTGLITDTQYF
TRBJ1-4,16,TRBV9,.,.,TGTGCCAGCAGCCCCTCGCCGGGATCCAACGGTGAAAAACTGTTTTTT,CASSPSPGSNGEKLFF
TRBJ1-4,17,TRBV11-2,TRBD1,.,TGTGCCAGCAGCTCGTACCCCCCCGGGACAGGGGGCGAAAAACTGTTTTTT,CASSSYPPGTGGEKLFF
TRBJ2-7,14,TRBV14,TRBD1,.,TGTGCCAGCAGCCCCTGGACAGGGGACTACGAGCAGTACTTC,CASSPWTGDYEQYF
TRBJ2-1,14,TRBV30,.,.,TGTGCCTGGAGTGCGGAGGAAAATTTCAATGAGCATTTCTTC,CAWSAEENFNEHFF
TRBJ2-1,15,TRBV7-9,TRBD2,.,TGTGCCAGCAGCTCGGGACTAGCGGGTTACAATGAGCAGTTCTTC,CASSSGLAGYNEQFF
TRBJ2-3,14,TRBV29-1,TRBD1,.,TGCAGCGCCGGTCGGACAGGGGTCACAGATACGCAGTATTTT,CSAGRTGVTDTQYF
TRBJ1-5,13,TRBV5-1,.,.,TGCGCCAGCAGCTTTCTCAGGGGCCAGCCCCAGCATTTT,CASSFLRGQPQHF
TRBJ2-1,16,TRBV5-1,TRBD2,once,TGCGCCAGCAGCCCGACTAGCGGGATGTTACACAATGAGCAGTTCTTC,CASSPTSGMLHNEQFF
TRBJ2-3,15,TRBV9,.,.,TGTGCCAGCAGCGCCCAATCCACCTACACAGATACGCAGTATTTT,CASSAQSTYTDTQYF
TRBJ2-7,15,TRBV4-1,.,.,TGCGCCAGCAGCCAAGACGCCGGGAGACCCGGCGAGCAGTACTTC,CASSQDAGRPGEQYF
TRBJ2-6,15,TRBV9,.,few,TGTGCCAGCAGCGGAGGGACACTTGGGGCCAACGTCCTGACTTTC,CASSGGTLGANVLTF